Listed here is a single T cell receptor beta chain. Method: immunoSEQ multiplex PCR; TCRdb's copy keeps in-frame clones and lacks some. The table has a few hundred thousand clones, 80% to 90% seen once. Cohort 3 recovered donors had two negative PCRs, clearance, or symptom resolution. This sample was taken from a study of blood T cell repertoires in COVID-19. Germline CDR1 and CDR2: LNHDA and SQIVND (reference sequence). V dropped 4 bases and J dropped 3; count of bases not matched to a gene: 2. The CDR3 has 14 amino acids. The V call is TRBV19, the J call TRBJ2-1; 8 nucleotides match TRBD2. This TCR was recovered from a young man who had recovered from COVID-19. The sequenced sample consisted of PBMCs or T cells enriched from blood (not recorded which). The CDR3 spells CASSRTSSYNEQFF. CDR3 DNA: TGTGCCAGTAGTAGGACTAGCAGCTACAATGAGCAGTTCTTC.